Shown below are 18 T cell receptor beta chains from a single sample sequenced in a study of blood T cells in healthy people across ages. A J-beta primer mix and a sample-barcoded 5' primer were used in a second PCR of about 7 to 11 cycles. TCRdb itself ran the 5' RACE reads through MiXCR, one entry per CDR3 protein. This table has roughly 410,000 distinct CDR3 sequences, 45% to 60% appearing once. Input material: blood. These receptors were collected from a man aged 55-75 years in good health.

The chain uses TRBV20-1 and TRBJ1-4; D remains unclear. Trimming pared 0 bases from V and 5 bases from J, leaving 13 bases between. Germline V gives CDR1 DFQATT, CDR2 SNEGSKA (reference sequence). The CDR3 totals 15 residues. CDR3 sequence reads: CSARDLRASNEKLFF. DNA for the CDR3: TGCAGTGCTAGAGATCTTAGGGCCTCGAATGAAAAACTGTTTTTT.

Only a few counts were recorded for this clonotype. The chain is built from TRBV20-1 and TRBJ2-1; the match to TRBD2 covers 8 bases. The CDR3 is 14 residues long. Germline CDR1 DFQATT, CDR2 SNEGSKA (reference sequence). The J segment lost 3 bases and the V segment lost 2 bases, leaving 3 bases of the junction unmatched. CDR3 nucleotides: TGCAGTGCTAGACCGGGACTAGACTACAATGAGCAGTTCTTC. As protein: CSARPGLDYNEQFF.

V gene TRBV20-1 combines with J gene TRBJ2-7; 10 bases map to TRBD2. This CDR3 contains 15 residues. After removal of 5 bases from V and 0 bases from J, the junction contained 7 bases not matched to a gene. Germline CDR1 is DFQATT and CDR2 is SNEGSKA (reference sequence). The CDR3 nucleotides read TGCAGTGCTCCAGCGGGGGGGCTAAGCTCCTACGAGCAGTACTTC. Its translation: CSAPAGGLSSYEQYF.

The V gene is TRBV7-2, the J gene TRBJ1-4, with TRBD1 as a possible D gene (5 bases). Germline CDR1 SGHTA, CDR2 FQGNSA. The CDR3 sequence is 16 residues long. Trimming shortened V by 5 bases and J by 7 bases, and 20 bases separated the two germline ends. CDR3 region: CASSESVRDSREKLFF. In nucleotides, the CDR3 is TGTGCCAGCAGCGAATCCGTTCGGGACTCCCGTGAAAAACTGTTTTTT.

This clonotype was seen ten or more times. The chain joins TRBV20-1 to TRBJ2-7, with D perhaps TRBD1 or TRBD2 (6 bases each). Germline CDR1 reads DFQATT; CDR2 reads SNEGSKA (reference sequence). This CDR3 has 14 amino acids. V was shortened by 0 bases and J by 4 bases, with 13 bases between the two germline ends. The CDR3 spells CSAREGGGGYEQYF. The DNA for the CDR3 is TGCAGTGCTAGAGAGGGTGGAGGGGGGTACGAGCAGTACTTC.

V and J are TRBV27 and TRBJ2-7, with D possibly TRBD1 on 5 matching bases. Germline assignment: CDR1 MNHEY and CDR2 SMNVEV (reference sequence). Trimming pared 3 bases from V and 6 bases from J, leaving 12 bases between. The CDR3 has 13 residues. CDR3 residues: CASSFSGPREQYF. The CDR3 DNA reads TGTGCCAGCAGTTTCTCAGGGCCCCGCGAGCAGTACTTC.

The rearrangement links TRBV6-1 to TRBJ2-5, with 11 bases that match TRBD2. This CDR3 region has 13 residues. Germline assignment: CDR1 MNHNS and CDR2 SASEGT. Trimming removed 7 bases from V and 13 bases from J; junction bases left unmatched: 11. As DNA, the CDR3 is TGTGCCAGCATGAGACTAGCGGGACCCGGGGGGTACTTC. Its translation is CASMRLAGPGGYF.

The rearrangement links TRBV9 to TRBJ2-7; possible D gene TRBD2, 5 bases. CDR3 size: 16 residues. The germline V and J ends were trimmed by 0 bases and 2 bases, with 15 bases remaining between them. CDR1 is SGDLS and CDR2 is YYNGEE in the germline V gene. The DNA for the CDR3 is TGTGCCAGCAGCGTAGACGCAGTGACTACCCCCTACGAGCAGTACTTC. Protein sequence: CASSVDAVTTPYEQYF. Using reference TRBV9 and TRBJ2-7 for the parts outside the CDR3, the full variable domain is DSGVTQTPKHLITATGQRVTLRCSPRSGDLSVYWYQQSLDQGLQFLIQYYNGEERAKGNILERFSAQQFPDLHSELNLSSLELGDSALYFCASSVDAVTTPYEQYFGPGTRLTVT.

CDR3 sequence: CSVQMGGVPGDQPQHF. The CDR3 DNA reads TGCAGCGTTCAAATGGGGGGGGTCCCTGGGGATCAGCCCCAGCATTTT. The gene calls are TRBV29-1 and TRBJ1-5; maybe TRBD1 (5 bases). V lost 5 bases to trimming and J lost 5 bases, with 22 bases between them. This CDR3 spans 16 amino acids. Per the germline V gene, CDR1 is SQVTM and CDR2 is ANQGSEA. The full variable domain, in which reference TRBV29-1 and TRBJ1-5 provide the parts outside the CDR3, is SAVISQKPSRDICQRGTSLTIQCQVDSQVTMMFWYRQQPGQSLTLIATANQGSEATYESGFVIDKFPISRPNLTFSTLTVSNMSPEDSSIYLCSVQMGGVPGDQPQHFGDGTRLSIL.

The CDR3 is CSARSSGPQETQYF. The DNA for the CDR3 is TGCAGTGCTAGGTCCTCTGGTCCGCAAGAGACCCAGTACTTC. The chain couples TRBV20-1 to TRBJ2-5, with D hard to call. The germline V and J ends were trimmed by 3 bases and 2 bases, with 13 bases remaining between them. This CDR3 region has 14 residues. In germline, CDR1 is DFQATT, CDR2 SNEGSKA (reference sequence).

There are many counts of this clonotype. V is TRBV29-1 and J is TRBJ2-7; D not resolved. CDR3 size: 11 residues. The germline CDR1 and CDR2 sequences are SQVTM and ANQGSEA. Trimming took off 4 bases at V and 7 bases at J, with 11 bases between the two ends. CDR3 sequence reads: CSVVEVSEQYF. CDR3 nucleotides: TGCAGCGTTGTAGAAGTCTCTGAGCAGTACTTC.

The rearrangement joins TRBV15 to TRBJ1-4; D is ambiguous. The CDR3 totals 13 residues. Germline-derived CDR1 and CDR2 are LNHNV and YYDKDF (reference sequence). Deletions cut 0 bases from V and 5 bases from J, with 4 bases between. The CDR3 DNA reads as TGTGCCACCAGCAGAGAACAGAATGAAAAACTGTTTTTT. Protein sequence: CATSREQNEKLFF. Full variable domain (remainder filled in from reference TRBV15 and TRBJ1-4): DAMVIQNPRYQVTQFGKPVTLSCSQTLNHNVMYWYQQKSSQAPKLLFHYYDKDFNNEADTPDNFQSRRPNTSFCFLDIRSPGLGDTAMYLCATSREQNEKLFFGSGTQLSVL.

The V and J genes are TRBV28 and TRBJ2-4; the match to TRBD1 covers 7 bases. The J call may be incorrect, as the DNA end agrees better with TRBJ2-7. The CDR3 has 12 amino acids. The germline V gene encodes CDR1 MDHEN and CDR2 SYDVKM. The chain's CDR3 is CASSSSGGEQYF. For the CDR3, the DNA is TGTGCCAGCAGTTCCTCAGGGGGCGAGCAGTACTTC.

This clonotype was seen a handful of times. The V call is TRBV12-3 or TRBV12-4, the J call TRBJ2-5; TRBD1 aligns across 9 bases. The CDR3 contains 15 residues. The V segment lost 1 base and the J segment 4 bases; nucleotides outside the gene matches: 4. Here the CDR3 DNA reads TGTGCCAGCAGTTTAGGGGACAGGGTGGCAGAGACCCAGTACTTC. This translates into CASSLGDRVAETQYF.

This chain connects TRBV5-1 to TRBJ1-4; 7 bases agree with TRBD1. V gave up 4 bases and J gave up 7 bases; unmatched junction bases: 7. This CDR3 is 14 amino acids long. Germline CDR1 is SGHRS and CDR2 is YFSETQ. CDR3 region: CASSADRATEKLFF. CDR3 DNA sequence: TGCGCCAGCAGCGCTGACAGGGCGACTGAAAAACTGTTTTTT. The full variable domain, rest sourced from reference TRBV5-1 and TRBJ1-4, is KAGVTQTPRYLIKTRGQQVTLSCSPISGHRSVSWYQQTPGQGLQFLFEYFSETQRNKGNFPGRFSGRQFSNSRSEMNVSTLELGDSALYLCASSADRATEKLFFGSGTQLSVL.

The CDR3 spells CASSSDRYGYTF. The CDR3 nucleotides read TGTGCCAGCAGTTCCGACCGTTATGGCTACACCTTC. The chain joins TRBV6-5 to TRBJ1-2; no reliable D call. CDR1 and CDR2 from the germline V gene are MNHEY and SVGAGI. V was pared by 4 bases and J by 5 bases, with 8 bases between. The CDR3 contains 12 residues.

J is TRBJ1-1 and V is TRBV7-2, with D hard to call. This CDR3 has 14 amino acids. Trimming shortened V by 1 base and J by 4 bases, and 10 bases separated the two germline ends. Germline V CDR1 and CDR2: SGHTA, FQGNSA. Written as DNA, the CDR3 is TGTGCCAGCAGCTTAGAAGACACTGGCACTGAAGCTTTCTTT. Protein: CASSLEDTGTEAFF.

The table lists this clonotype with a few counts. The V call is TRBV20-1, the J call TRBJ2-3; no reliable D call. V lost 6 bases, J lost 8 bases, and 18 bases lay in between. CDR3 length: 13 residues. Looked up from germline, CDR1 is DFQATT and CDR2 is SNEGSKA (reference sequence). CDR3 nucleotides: TGCAGTGCCGAAACCCGGGCGGTAGGTACGCAGTATTTT. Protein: CSAETRAVGTQYF.